The 6 T cell receptor beta chains below come from one sample, sequenced in a study of T cells in Graves' hyperthyroidism and ophthalmopathy (dated by TCRdb to about 2019). The library was prepared using multiplex PCR. The sequencer was an Illumina HiSeq 2000. The TCR beta CDR3 regions were amplified from the RNA transcripts. A first-round RT-PCR of the TCR CDR3 used the HTBI primer set with the Qiagen OneStep RT-PCR kit. TCRdb reprocessed the public reads (quality trimming at Q25 with fastp, clone calling with MiXCR) and kept in-frame beta chains. Rows matching on CDR3 protein sequence are summarized as one entry with the most common DNA and genes. This sample comprises about 330,000 distinct CDR3 sequences, roughly 13% of them detected only once. The top ten hold 30% to 40% of the sample. The source material was blood. All receptors come from a woman aged 40-49 years with Graves' ophthalmopathy.

This clonotype was seen at least ten times. The rearrangement joins TRBV20-1 to TRBJ2-7, with TRBD2 matching 10 bases. CDR3 length equals 14 residues. The V gene's germline CDR1 is DFQATT and CDR2 SNEGSKA (reference sequence). This CDR3 is CSGSKGTSVDEQYF. The CDR3 DNA follows: TGCAGCGGGAGCAAAGGGACTAGCGTTGACGAGCAGTACTTC.

The chain uses TRBV15 and TRBJ1-2, with no clear D. Germline V gene sequence: CDR1 LNHNV, CDR2 YYDKDF (reference sequence). This CDR3 comprises 12 residues. V lost 3 bases and J lost 8, with 10 bases in between. The CDR3: CATSRAEGGYTF. The DNA for the CDR3 is TGTGCCACCAGCAGGGCCGAGGGAGGCTACACCTTC.

The chain has TRBV6-1 and TRBJ2-1, with 8 bases aligning to TRBD2. V gave up 5 bases and J gave up 0 bases; unmatched junction bases: 3. The CDR3 covers 15 residues. Germline lookup yields CDR1 MNHNS and CDR2 SASEGT. This chain's CDR3 is CASSTRGGSYNEQFF. For the CDR3, the DNA is TGTGCCAGCAGTACACGGGGGGGCTCCTACAATGAGCAGTTCTTC.

This clonotype was picked up many times. This rearrangement joins TRBV28 to TRBJ2-1; the D gene is possibly TRBD2 (6 bases). Between the trimmed V and J ends, which lost 7 bases and 7 bases, there was a span of 17 bases. The CDR3 has 14 residues. Germline CDR1 and CDR2: MDHEN and SYDVKM. CDR3 in amino acids: CASTSAGSINEQFF. The CDR3 DNA sequence: TGTGCCAGCACCTCTGCGGGATCTATAAATGAGCAGTTCTTC.

This clonotype has ten or more counts. This chain connects TRBV6-5 to TRBJ1-3, with D uncertain. Germline CDR1 and CDR2: MNHEY and SVGAGI. V lost 1 base and J lost 2, with 6 bases in between. The CDR3 length is 14 residues. The CDR3 DNA follows: TGTGCCAGCAGTTACTTGGGAACTGGAAACACCATATATTTT. Translation: CASSYLGTGNTIYF.

This clonotype turned up a few times. The chain recombines TRBV2 with TRBJ2-1; TRBD2 aligns across 9 bases. There are 14 residues in the CDR3. Trimming cost V 5 bases and J 10 bases; bases outside gene matches: 9. CDR1 and CDR2 from the germline V gene are SNHLY and FYNNEI. The CDR3 loop reads CASSSSGSRSEQFF. DNA for the CDR3: TGTGCCAGCAGTAGTAGCGGGAGCCGGTCAGAGCAGTTCTTC.